A selection of T cell receptor beta chains follows, all from one sample in a study of T cells in Graves' hyperthyroidism and ophthalmopathy. TCRdb reprocessed the multiplex PCR reads via MiXCR and lists one record per CDR3 protein. The sample lists hundreds of thousands of distinct CDR3 sequences, about 15% occurring once. The specimen was blood. Receptors were obtained from a man between 18 and 29 years old with Graves' ophthalmopathy. Both conserved end residues are trimmed from each CDR3. Each record gives: J gene, V gene, CDR3 protein.

TRBJ2-1 | TRBV4-1 | ASSHLGLAGVNEQF
TRBJ2-7 | TRBV20-1 | SVRVGGTSSYEQY
TRBJ2-2 | TRBV25-1 | ASSDRPNDYSGSTGELF
TRBJ2-7 | TRBV20-1 | SARLHEQY
TRBJ1-2 | TRBV5-4 | ASSSDQGQGAYYGYT
TRBJ2-7 | TRBV5-1 | ASSLATGGEAYEQY
TRBJ2-7 | TRBV3-1 | ASSLGTELTYEQY
TRBJ1-1 | TRBV18 | ASSPPGQGDTEAF
TRBJ1-5 | TRBV10-3 | AINRDRNQPQH
TRBJ2-5 | TRBV3-1 | ASSRWTGEGETQY
TRBJ2-7 | TRBV19 | ASSIEGGGTYEQY
TRBJ2-1 | TRBV7-3 | ASSPPPGRSSYNEQF
TRBJ2-3 | TRBV18 | ASSPIGRTDTQY
TRBJ1-1 | TRBV29-1 | SVGQLNTEAF
TRBJ1-2 | TRBV30 | AWSFPGAFYGYT
TRBJ2-1 | TRBV11-3 | ASSHLAGGPGNEQF
TRBJ2-7 | TRBV10-3 | AISPLLASGPGTYEQY
TRBJ1-1 | TRBV5-1 | ASSLVGQLNTEAF
TRBJ1-4 | TRBV30 | AWSRGGGKLF
TRBJ2-4 | TRBV5-1 | ASSLSRIGSNIQY
TRBJ1-2 | TRBV30 | AWSVGQYGYT
TRBJ2-2 | TRBV29-1 | SVDLGTVMNTGELF
TRBJ2-1 | TRBV4-1 | ASSLRGQGTSGNHNEQF
TRBJ2-3 | TRBV2 | ASSDRLAGGTNTQY
TRBJ1-2 | TRBV10-3 | AISEATVNYGYT
TRBJ2-3 | TRBV11-3 | ASSPGTSELDTQY
TRBJ2-1 | TRBV30 | AWSARWTRGYTEQF
TRBJ2-5 | TRBV20-1 | SARETSVSLETQY
TRBJ2-7 | TRBV11-2 | ASSFAGTLPQYEQY
TRBJ2-1 | TRBV9 | ASSVGGFSYNEQF
TRBJ2-7 | TRBV2 | AVRGTSGYEQY
TRBJ2-1 | TRBV9 | ASSVVGQVDLNEQF
TRBJ1-5 | TRBV10-3 | AISESKDRSNQPQH
TRBJ2-7 | TRBV20-1 | GRMTPNSYEQY
TRBJ1-2 | TRBV6-5 | ASNPLTGGYGYT
TRBJ2-7 | TRBV29-1 | SGGAGGSYEQY
TRBJ2-1 | TRBV15 | ATSRARDQDNEQF
TRBJ2-2 | TRBV30 | ALTWTGVAGELF
TRBJ2-5 | TRBV4-1 | ASSQEQSVETQY
TRBJ1-1 | TRBV6-1 | ASSRGGLGTEAF
TRBJ2-1 | TRBV20-1 | SALDPLRDEQF
TRBJ2-1 | TRBV5-5 | ASSTSLANEQF
TRBJ2-1 | TRBV7-8 | ASSWRGAYNEQF
TRBJ1-4 | TRBV5-1 | ASSAAGATNEKLF
TRBJ2-2 | TRBV7-9 | ASSLRTGGGGELF
TRBJ2-7 | TRBV7-8 | ASSLWLGSKAEQY
TRBJ2-7 | TRBV20-1 | SAKRGGQGGYEQY
TRBJ2-7 | TRBV20-1 | SASPRAYEQY
TRBJ2-2 | TRBV20-1 | SARTGSGELF
TRBJ1-3 | TRBV6-1 | ASVGLSSGNTIY
TRBJ2-5 | TRBV9 | ASSVTLLGETQY
TRBJ2-7 | TRBV29-1 | SVRPLAGGTSYEQY
TRBJ2-7 | TRBV24-1 | ATSPGSTYEQY
TRBJ2-1 | TRBV9 | ASSVDGLAGGNEQF